This T cell receptor beta chain was sequenced for a study of T cell responses to AZD1222 COVID-19 vaccine. The length of the CDR3 is 16 residues. Investigators merged groups given second doses at roughly 4 or roughly 12 weeks. This clone was counted once. Antigen unknown. Study results and limitations: Donors were chiefly white British, with a greater number of females, and clonal diversity was perhaps underestimated. The breadth and depth of Spike-specific TCRs increased once two AZD1222 doses had been given.

Libraries were prepared by immunoSEQ multiplex PCR; TCRdb keeps only in-frame clonotypes and omits some of them. Of 70,000 to 100,000 clones in the sample, approximately 85% were seen once. Specimen: peripheral blood, collected 28 days after the second AZD1222 dose. This receptor was taken from an adult who received the AZD1222 COVID-19 vaccine. The chain combines TRBV21-1 with TRBJ1-1. TRBV21-1 is a known pseudogene. The CDR3 nucleotides read TGTGCCAGCCGGTGGGTAGGAGGGGGGCGGAACACTGAAGCTTTCTTT. Encoded protein: CASRWVGGGRNTEAFF.